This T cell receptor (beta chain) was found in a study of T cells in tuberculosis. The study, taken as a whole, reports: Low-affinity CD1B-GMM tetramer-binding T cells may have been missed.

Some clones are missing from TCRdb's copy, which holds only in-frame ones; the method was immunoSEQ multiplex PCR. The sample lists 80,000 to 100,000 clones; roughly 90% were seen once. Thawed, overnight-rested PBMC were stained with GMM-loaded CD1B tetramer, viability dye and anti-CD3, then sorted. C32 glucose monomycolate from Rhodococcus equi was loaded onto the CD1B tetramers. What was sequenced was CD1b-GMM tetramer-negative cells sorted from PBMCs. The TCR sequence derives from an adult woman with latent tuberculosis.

CDR3: CASSFRDRGSYEQYF. The DNA of the CDR3 is TGTGCCAGCAGTTTCCGGGACAGGGGCTCCTACGAGCAGTACTTC. The chain has TRBV6-1 and TRBJ2-7, with 10 bases lining up with TRBD1. CDR3 length: 15 residues. Germline V gene lookup returns CDR1 MNHNS and CDR2 SASEGT. V shed 5 bases, J shed 0 bases, and the junction held 4 bases outside the gene matches.